The 31 T cell receptor beta chains given below trace back to one sample, sequenced in a study of cytomegalovirus exposure and HLA in healthy donors. Assay: immunoSEQ multiplex PCR; the TCRdb copy retains only in-frame clones and omits some. Counted here are 200,000 to 300,000 clones, approximately 84% occurring once; the ten biggest clones make up 12%. The sample taken for sequencing was PBMCs. The receptors stem from a man between 18 and 29 years old in good health and CMV-seropositive.

Turning to this clone: Its ends do not fully match the called genes, so a read error is possible. The chain joins TRBV9 to TRBJ1-1; D unclear. The length of the CDR3 is 12 residues. The V gene's germline CDR1 is SGDLS and CDR2 YYNGEE. CDR3 protein: CASSVSGTQVHF. The DNA for the CDR3 is TGTGCCAGCAGCGTATCGGGTACGCAGGTTCACTTT.

The gene calls are TRBV25-1 and TRBJ2-2; D possibly corresponds to TRBD2 (6 bases). This CDR3 spans 15 amino acids. Trimming stripped 2 bases from V and 4 bases from J, with 11 bases between. Per germline, CDR1 MGHDK and CDR2 SYGVNS. CDR3 loop: CASSEGGSGTGELFF. In nucleotides, the CDR3 is TGTGCCAGCAGTGAAGGGGGGAGCGGCACCGGGGAGCTGTTTTTT. The variable domain in full, completed from reference TRBV25-1 and TRBJ2-2, reads EADIYQTPRYLVIGTGKKITLECSQTMGHDKMYWYQQDPGMELHLIHYSYGVNSTEKGDLSSESTVSRIRTEHFPLTLESARPSHTSQYLCASSEGGSGTGELFFGEGSRLTVL.

V usage is TRBV28 and J usage is TRBJ1-2, with 10 positions matching TRBD1. V was clipped by 10 bases and J by 8 bases; unmatched bases: 19. This CDR3 has 16 amino acids. CDR1 and CDR2 from the germline V gene are MDHEN and SYDVKM. The CDR3 loop is CATVTGQGTRLEGYTF. The CDR3 coding sequence is TGTGCCACCGTGACGGGACAGGGGACCCGCTTGGAGGGCTACACCTTC.

The gene calls are TRBV6-5 and TRBJ2-5, with 11 bases aligning to TRBD1. Losses at the gene ends were 2 bases for V and 4 bases for J; bases not matched to a gene: 3. Germline loops: CDR1 MNHEY, CDR2 SVGAGI. This CDR3 has 15 amino acids. The CDR3 loop is CASSYGTGGPETQYF. The CDR3 DNA follows: TGTGCCAGCAGTTACGGGACAGGGGGACCAGAGACCCAGTACTTC.

The gene calls are TRBV6-5 and TRBJ2-7; TRBD2 is a possible D gene (7 bases). V was pared by 2 bases and J by 0 bases, with 11 bases between. Germline V gives CDR1 MNHEY, CDR2 SVGAGI. The CDR3 length is 15 residues. The CDR3 reads CASSYGGALSYEQYF. The CDR3 DNA reads TGTGCCAGCAGTTACGGGGGGGCCCTCTCCTACGAGCAGTACTTC.

This clone was counted between two and nine times. The identical CDR3 is also encoded by other nucleotide sequences in the sample. V is TRBV19 and J is TRBJ1-1, with D unresolved. The CDR3 covers 13 residues. V was trimmed by 3 bases and J by 1 base, leaving 6 bases between them. The germline V gene has CDR1 LNHDA and CDR2 SQIVND (reference sequence). The CDR3 DNA reads TGTGCCAGTAGTATCCGTGGGAACACTGAAGCTTTCTTT. It translates to CASSIRGNTEAFF.

This clone showed up just once. This chain uses TRBV28 with TRBJ1-2, with 7 bases identical to TRBD1. This CDR3 is 15 amino acids long. The germline gives CDR1 MDHEN, CDR2 SYDVKM. Unmatched junction bases numbered 10, after V lost 5 bases and J lost 4 bases. DNA of the CDR3: TGTGCCAGCAGTGGATGGGACAGCGAAATCTATGGCTACACCTTC. Amino acid sequence: CASSGWDSEIYGYTF.

The chain combines TRBV28 with TRBJ2-7; the D gene is possibly TRBD1 (5 bases). Germline CDR1 MDHEN, CDR2 SYDVKM. This CDR3 is 14 amino acids long. V lost 3 bases and J 2 bases, leaving 11 bases between the germline ends. CDR3 amino acids: CASSFVGETYEQYF. Written as DNA, the CDR3 is TGTGCCAGCAGTTTCGTAGGGGAAACCTACGAGCAGTACTTC.

This clone was counted between two and nine times. The J gene is TRBJ2-5, the V gene TRBV30; D not resolved. The CDR3 has 11 residues. The V end lost 7 bases, the J end lost 5 bases, and 11 bases lay between the germline ends. Per germline, CDR1 GTSNPN and CDR2 SVGIG (reference sequence). The CDR3 DNA follows: TGTGCCTCCGCCTTGGGGGAGACCCAGTACTTC. Protein: CASALGETQYF.

V is TRBV7-9 and J is TRBJ2-5; maybe TRBD2 (5 bases). V was cut by 7 bases and J by 1 base, with 16 bases left in between. The CDR3 has 15 amino acids. Germline CDR1 and CDR2: SEHNR and FQNEAQ (reference sequence). The CDR3 DNA reads TGTGCCAGCACCGAGGGTAGTACGGTCCAAGAGACCCAGTACTTC. Translating it yields CASTEGSTVQETQYF.

The chain's CDR3 is CASQIPGNTEAFF. The CDR3 DNA follows: TGTGCCAGCCAAATACCTGGGAACACTGAAGCTTTCTTT. The chain joins TRBV27 to TRBJ1-1, with D unclear. The CDR3 has 13 amino acids. Germline-derived CDR1 and CDR2 are MNHEY and SMNVEV (reference sequence). V was shortened by 8 bases and J by 1 base, with 11 bases between the two germline ends.

This chain connects TRBV2 to TRBJ2-3; possible D gene TRBD2, 5 bases. Trimming stripped 3 bases from V and 9 bases from J, with 19 bases between. The V gene's germline CDR1 is SNHLY and CDR2 FYNNEI. The length of the CDR3 is 15 residues. Written as DNA, the CDR3 is TGTGCCAGCAGTGACGGGATGGATCGCTATGAGACGCAGTATTTT. This encodes CASSDGMDRYETQYF.

The gene calls are TRBV5-4 and TRBJ1-2, with D possibly TRBD1 on 5 matching bases. This CDR3 has 11 amino acids. Germline V gives CDR1 SGHNT, CDR2 YYREEE (reference sequence). Deletions cut 9 bases from V and 4 bases from J, with 10 bases between. The CDR3 nucleotides are TGTGCCATCGGGACGGCCTATGGCTACACCTTC. It codes for CAIGTAYGYTF.

This clone was recorded once. The chain links TRBV6-1 to TRBJ2-1; D gene ambiguous. The CDR3 length is 16 residues. Germline assignment: CDR1 MNHNS and CDR2 SASEGT. The V end lost 2 bases, the J end lost 6 bases, and 17 bases lay between the germline ends. The CDR3 sequence: CASSEIPRNALNEQFF. CDR3 DNA: TGTGCCAGCAGTGAAATCCCACGGAATGCTCTCAATGAGCAGTTCTTC.

The chain combines TRBV6-1 with TRBJ2-2; 7 nucleotides agree with TRBD2. The V gene end was trimmed by 2 bases and the J gene end by 2 bases; junction bases not matched to a gene: 5. The germline CDR1 and CDR2 sequences are MNHNS and SASEGT. CDR3 size: 16 residues. CDR3 residues: CASSERAGANTGELFF. The CDR3, as DNA: TGTGCCAGCAGTGAACGGGCGGGAGCTAACACCGGGGAGCTGTTTTTT.

The V call is TRBV29-1, the J call TRBJ2-3; TRBD1 is a possible D gene (5 bases). CDR3 size: 14 residues. The ends were cut back, 1 base at V and 1 base at J, with 9 bases in the middle. Germline V lookup: CDR1 SQVTM, CDR2 ANQGSEA. The CDR3 DNA sequence: TGCAGCGTTGAAGGCCAGACAGGCACAGATACGCAGTATTTT. Translated: CSVEGQTGTDTQYF.

The DNA for the CDR3 is TGTGCCAGCAGCTTGGTAGGGACAGGGGCGTATGAGCAGTACTTC. This codes for CASSLVGTGAYEQYF. V usage is TRBV28 and J usage is TRBJ2-7, with 10 bases identical to TRBD1. Trimming cost V 6 bases and J 7 bases; bases outside gene matches: 12. Looked up from germline, CDR1 is MDHEN and CDR2 is SYDVKM. The CDR3 spans 15 residues. The variable domain in full, completed from reference TRBV28 and TRBJ2-7, reads DVKVTQSSRYLVKRTGEKVFLECVQDMDHENMFWYRQDPGLGLRLIYFSYDVKMKEKGDIPEGYSVSREKKERFSLILESASTNQTSMYLCASSLVGTGAYEQYFGPGTRLTVT.

CDR3: CASSSYRSLNQPQHF. The CDR3 nucleotides are TGTGCCAGCAGCTCGTACCGTTCACTAAATCAGCCCCAGCATTTT. The rearrangement links TRBV13 to TRBJ1-5; D gene unclear. The CDR3 totals 15 residues. Germline CDR1 and CDR2: PRHDT and FYEKMQ (reference sequence). V lost 4 bases, J lost 4 bases, and 14 bases lay in between.

This clone was observed once. The V and J genes are TRBV5-6 and TRBJ2-5, with D perhaps assigned TRBD1 or TRBD2 (5 bases each). Deletions cut 0 bases from V and 4 bases from J, with 13 bases between. Germline assignment: CDR1 SGHDT and CDR2 YYEEEE. The CDR3 is 15 amino acids. This CDR3 is CASSLGPGGGETQYF. The CDR3 bases are TGTGCCAGCAGCTTGGGACCCGGTGGGGGAGAGACCCAGTACTTC. The full variable domain, rest sourced from reference TRBV5-6 and TRBJ2-5, is DAGVTQSPTHLIKTRGQQVTLRCSPKSGHDTVSWYQQALGQGPQFIFQYYEEEERQRGNFPDRFSGHQFPNYSSELNVNALLLGDSALYLCASSLGPGGGETQYFGPGTRLLVL.

The chain joins TRBV29-1 to TRBJ2-5; TRBD2 aligns across 8 bases. V lost 3 bases, J lost 5 bases, and 11 bases stayed unmatched. Germline V gene sequence: CDR1 SQVTM, CDR2 ANQGSEA. The CDR3 sequence is 15 residues long. The CDR3 nucleotides are TGCAGCGTTGAGACCCAGCGGGAGAGAGGCGAGACCCAGTACTTC. It specifies CSVETQRERGETQYF.

This clone was observed a handful of times. The rearrangement joins TRBV6-5 to TRBJ1-1, with 7 nucleotides matching TRBD1. Germline V gene lookup returns CDR1 MNHEY and CDR2 SVGAGI. The CDR3 has 14 amino acids. Germline trimming cut 7 bases from V and 2 bases from J; bases unmatched to any gene: 7. The CDR3 protein is CASKWTGENTEAFF. The CDR3 DNA reads as TGTGCCAGCAAATGGACAGGTGAAAACACTGAAGCTTTCTTT.

The chain employs TRBV28 and TRBJ1-1; D is ambiguous. The V end lost 6 bases, the J end lost 4 bases, and 6 bases lay between the germline ends. The CDR3 runs to 11 residues. Germline assignment: CDR1 MDHEN and CDR2 SYDVKM. In DNA form, the CDR3 reads TGTGCCAGCAGGGGTATCACTGAAGCTTTCTTT. Its protein product is CASRGITEAFF.

The V and J genes are TRBV7-9 and TRBJ2-7, with D perhaps assigned TRBD1 or TRBD2 (6 bases each). The CDR3 length is 14 residues. Trimming took 0 bases from V and 2 from J, leaving 8 bases between them. Germline lookup yields CDR1 SEHNR and CDR2 FQNEAQ (reference sequence). In nucleotides, the CDR3 is TGTGCCAGCAGCTTAGCAGGGGGGACCTACGAGCAGTACTTC. Protein product: CASSLAGGTYEQYF.

The rearrangement joins TRBV27 to TRBJ1-5; 9 bases are shared with TRBD1. Per germline, CDR1 MNHEY and CDR2 SMNVEV (reference sequence). This CDR3 spans 19 amino acids. The junction had 11 bases not matched to a gene; V was cut back by 1 base and J by 1 base. The CDR3 sequence: CASSLWGQGPFMSNQPQHF. In DNA, the CDR3 is TGTGCCAGCAGTTTATGGGGACAGGGCCCCTTTATGAGCAATCAGCCCCAGCATTTT.

To note about this clone: An end of the junction differs from the germline gene, which may be a read error. The V and J genes are TRBV7-9 and TRBJ2-7, with 9 bases lining up with TRBD2. There are 13 residues in the CDR3. Germline V gene data show CDR1 as SEHNR and CDR2 as FQNEAQ (reference sequence). The CDR3 DNA reads TGTGCCAGCAGCCTAGCGGGATGGGGCGAGCAGTACTTC. This encodes CASSLAGWGEQYF. Using reference TRBV7-9 and TRBJ2-7 for the parts outside the CDR3, the full variable domain is DTGVSQNPRHKITKRGQNVTFRCDPISEHNRLYWYRQTLGQGPEFLTYFQNEAQLEKSRLLSDRFSAERPKGSFSTLEIQRTEQGDSAMYLCASSLAGWGEQYFGPGTRLTVT.

The chain combines TRBV19 with TRBJ2-5, with D unclear. V was pared by 5 bases and J by 4 bases, with 11 bases between. Germline-derived CDR1 and CDR2 are LNHDA and SQIVND (reference sequence). The CDR3 has 13 residues. CDR3 residues: CASSALVGETQYF. The CDR3 DNA follows: TGTGCCAGTAGTGCGCTTGTGGGAGAGACCCAGTACTTC.

Of note for this clone: The same CDR3 can be traced to other DNA sequences in this sample. The chain recombines TRBV6-1 with TRBJ1-1; D possibly corresponds to TRBD1 (5 bases). The CDR3 consists of 13 residues. The ends were cut back, 2 bases at V and 4 bases at J, with 8 bases in the middle. From germline, CDR1 is MNHNS and CDR2 SASEGT. The CDR3 DNA is TGTGCCAGCAGTGAAAGCGGGGGCACTGAAGCTTTCTTT. It translates to CASSESGGTEAFF.

The chain has TRBV9 and TRBJ2-5, with unresolved D. Trimming pared 2 bases from V and 3 bases from J, leaving 11 bases between. The CDR3 length is 14 residues. Germline loops: CDR1 SGDLS, CDR2 YYNGEE. CDR3 in amino acids: CASSVADFKETQYF. For the CDR3, the DNA is TGTGCCAGCAGCGTGGCAGACTTCAAAGAGACCCAGTACTTC.

This clone has only a few counts. The chain carries TRBV20-1 and TRBJ1-5; D is unresolved. CDR3 length equals 11 residues. V was cut by 3 bases and J by 11 bases, with 11 bases left in between. In germline, CDR1 is DFQATT, CDR2 SNEGSKA (reference sequence). CDR3 residues: CSARAPLAQHF. In DNA form, the CDR3 reads TGCAGTGCTAGGGCCCCTCTAGCCCAGCATTTT.

The rearrangement joins TRBV4-1 to TRBJ2-5, with D perhaps TRBD2 (5 bases). The germline CDR1 and CDR2 sequences are MGHRA and YSYEKL. Trimming removed 4 bases from V and 5 bases from J, with 5 bases in between. The CDR3 sequence is 11 residues long. CDR3 in amino acids: CASSPGETQYF. The CDR3 nucleotides are TGCGCCAGCAGCCCGGGGGAGACCCAGTACTTC.

This clone was detected only once. This chain connects TRBV2 to TRBJ1-2; 7 nucleotides agree with TRBD1. Germline V CDR1 and CDR2: SNHLY, FYNNEI. The CDR3 is made up of 16 amino acids. Trimming at V came to 6 bases and at J to 4 bases, leaving 14 bases not matched to a gene. The CDR3 nucleotides read TGTGCCAGCAGCGATTTTAACGAGGGGGCTGGCTATGGCTACACCTTC. Its protein is CASSDFNEGAGYGYTF.